These 17 T cell receptor beta chains came from one sample sequenced in a study of identical twins. From the 5' RACE reads, TCRdb called clonotypes with MiXCR, one entry per CDR3 protein. Altogether about 300,000 distinct CDR3 sequences are present, around 12% being singletons, with the ten largest covering roughly 7.8%. This sample also belongs to another study, concerning yellow fever vaccine responses in identical twins.

The sequencing input was CD8+ T cells sorted from blood. These receptors all come from a woman aged 18-29 years in good health.

V usage is TRBV28 and J usage is TRBJ2-3; D might be TRBD1 (6 bases). Trimming pared 5 bases from V and 0 bases from J, leaving 15 bases between. Germline V lookup: CDR1 MDHEN, CDR2 SYDVKM. This CDR3 comprises 16 residues. The CDR3 region is CASSTLGDKSTDTQYF. In nucleotides, the CDR3 is TGTGCCAGCAGTACCCTGGGGGACAAAAGCACAGATACGCAGTATTTT. Full variable domain (rest looked up from reference TRBV28 and TRBJ2-3): DVKVTQSSRYLVKRTGEKVFLECVQDMDHENMFWYRQDPGLGLRLIYFSYDVKMKEKGDIPEGYSVSREKKERFSLILESASTNQTSMYLCASSTLGDKSTDTQYFGPGTRLTVL.

The chain employs TRBV4-2 and TRBJ2-5, with TRBD2 identical over 8 bases. This CDR3 has 17 residues. Germline CDR1 is LGHNA and CDR2 is YNFKEQ. V was clipped by 0 bases and J by 5 bases; unmatched bases: 11. CDR3 bases: TGTGCCAGCAGCCAAGATTTTATAGCGGGAAGTAGTGAGACCCAGTACTTC. The encoded protein is CASSQDFIAGSSETQYF.

This clonotype appeared a few times. This rearrangement joins TRBV7-2 to TRBJ2-2, with a weak D call TRBD2 (5 bases). The CDR3 is made up of 15 amino acids. The germline CDR1 and CDR2 sequences are SGHTA and FQGNSA. Deletions cut 0 bases from V and 7 bases from J, with 12 bases between. DNA for the CDR3: TGTGCCAGCAGCTTAGCGTATTTCGGGGACGGGGAGCTGTTTTTT. It specifies CASSLAYFGDGELFF.

A few counts support this clonotype. The chain employs TRBV27 and TRBJ2-7; 7 nucleotides match TRBD2. The germline CDR1 and CDR2 sequences are MNHEY and SMNVEV (reference sequence). The CDR3 sequence is 12 residues long. Losses at the gene ends were 8 bases for V and 6 bases for J; bases not matched to a gene: 7. The CDR3 sequence: CASGSGRGEQYF. CDR3 DNA sequence: TGTGCCAGCGGTAGCGGGCGGGGCGAGCAGTACTTC.

The rearrangement uses TRBV15 and TRBJ2-3; D call uncertain. Germline-derived CDR1 and CDR2 are LNHNV and YYDKDF (reference sequence). The length of the CDR3 is 15 residues. The V gene lost 5 bases and the J gene lost 4 bases, with 16 bases spanning the gap. Here the CDR3 reads CATSDGSADSDTQYF. For the CDR3, the DNA is TGTGCCACCAGCGACGGCAGCGCTGATTCAGATACGCAGTATTTT.

This clonotype was recorded at least ten times. V is TRBV29-1 and J is TRBJ2-3, with D tentatively TRBD1 (6 bases). Germline CDR1 is SQVTM and CDR2 is ANQGSEA. V gave up 6 bases and J gave up 1 base, with 29 bases separating them. This CDR3 spans 19 amino acids. CDR3 amino acids: CSVLLSGTHQLLRTDTQYF. The CDR3 DNA is TGCAGCGTACTACTCTCCGGGACACACCAATTATTACGCACAGATACGCAGTATTTT.

This clonotype has only a few counts. The chain combines TRBV5-8 with TRBJ2-3; D not resolved. The CDR3 has 15 amino acids. Germline V lookup: CDR1 SGHTS, CDR2 YDEGEE. V was trimmed by 4 bases and J by 4 bases, leaving 16 bases between them. This chain's CDR3 is CASSLSAAVADTQYF. The CDR3, as DNA: TGTGCCAGCAGCCTTTCGGCGGCAGTTGCAGATACGCAGTATTTT.

This clonotype has a handful of counts. The V call is TRBV28, the J call TRBJ1-1; tentatively, D is TRBD1 (5 bases). The germline gives CDR1 MDHEN, CDR2 SYDVKM. The CDR3 runs 13 residues. Trimming stripped 5 bases from V and 6 bases from J, with 13 bases between. The CDR3 nucleotides read TGTGCCAGCAGTACGGGACGAGGTGCTGAAGCTTTCTTT. It encodes CASSTGRGAEAFF.

The chain employs TRBV20-1 and TRBJ1-5; possibly TRBD1 for D (6 bases). The V gene's germline CDR1 is DFQATT and CDR2 SNEGSKA (reference sequence). This CDR3 contains 15 residues. The germline V and J ends were trimmed by 5 bases and 6 bases, with 20 bases remaining between them. The DNA of the CDR3 is TGCAGTGCTGGCTATAATGGGGGGCCGGGTCAGCCCCAGCATTTT. Its translation: CSAGYNGGPGQPQHF.

The table lists this clonotype with many counts. The chain recombines TRBV15 with TRBJ2-4; maybe TRBD2 (5 bases). Germline V gene data show CDR1 as LNHNV and CDR2 as YYDKDF (reference sequence). The CDR3 length is 17 residues. The germline V and J ends were trimmed by 5 bases and 4 bases, with 21 bases remaining between them. The CDR3: CATSPSDLTGMKNIQYF. CDR3 bases: TGTGCCACCAGCCCCTCCGACCTGACGGGGATGAAAAACATTCAGTACTTC. Full variable domain (rest looked up from reference TRBV15 and TRBJ2-4): DAMVIQNPRYQVTQFGKPVTLSCSQTLNHNVMYWYQQKSSQAPKLLFHYYDKDFNNEADTPDNFQSRRPNTSFCFLDIRSPGLGDTAMYLCATSPSDLTGMKNIQYFGAGTRLSVL.

A few counts support this clonotype. The CDR3: CASSQGQGNYEQYV. In DNA form, the CDR3 reads TGTGCCAGCAGCCAAGGACAGGGCAACTACGAGCAGTACGTC. J is TRBJ2-7 and V is TRBV3-1; 7 nucleotides line up with TRBD1. Germline V lookup: CDR1 LGHDT, CDR2 YNNKEL (reference sequence). V lost 1 base to trimming and J lost 3 bases; unmatched junction nucleotides: 3. This CDR3 spans 14 amino acids.

At least ten counts were recorded for this clonotype. This rearrangement joins TRBV12-3 or TRBV12-4 to TRBJ1-2; 7 bases fit TRBD1. V was clipped by 7 bases and J by 6 bases; unmatched bases: 5. There are 12 residues in the CDR3. The CDR3 region is CASTLGGHGYTF. The CDR3 region has the DNA TGTGCCAGCACCCTAGGGGGCCATGGCTACACCTTC.

This clonotype occurred many times. The chain links TRBV20-1 to TRBJ2-1; TRBD2 might be the D (6 bases). Looked up from germline, CDR1 is DFQATT and CDR2 is SNEGSKA (reference sequence). V gave up 2 bases and J gave up 1 base, with 15 bases separating them. The CDR3 contains 16 residues. The CDR3 reads CSARRARDWSYNEQFF. In nucleotides, the CDR3 is TGCAGTGCTAGACGGGCACGGGACTGGTCCTACAATGAGCAGTTCTTC.

The V gene is TRBV20-1, the J gene TRBJ2-7, with D perhaps being TRBD1 or TRBD2 (5 bases each). The germline CDR1 and CDR2 sequences are DFQATT and SNEGSKA (reference sequence). The CDR3 has 12 residues. The V and J ends lost 6 bases and 2 bases respectively, with 11 bases between them. The CDR3 protein is CSAGDGTYEQYF. CDR3 nucleotide sequence: TGCAGTGCCGGGGACGGGACCTACGAGCAGTACTTC.

The rearrangement joins TRBV6-5 to TRBJ1-6; D gene uncertain. Deletions cut 2 bases from V and 2 bases from J, with 7 bases between. This CDR3 has 15 amino acids. Germline V lookup: CDR1 MNHEY, CDR2 SVGAGI. The DNA of the CDR3 is TGTGCCAGCAGTTACGACAATCCCTATAATTCACCCCTCCACTTT. As protein: CASSYDNPYNSPLHF.

The chain employs TRBV11-2 and TRBJ2-7; tentative D call: TRBD2 (6 bases). This CDR3 has 13 amino acids. The germline V gene encodes CDR1 SGHAT and CDR2 FQNNGV. Trimming removed 5 bases at V and 3 bases at J, with 11 bases between. Written as DNA, the CDR3 is TGTGCCAGCAGCCCCTTGGGGGGCTACGAGCAGTACGTC. Its protein product is CASSPLGGYEQYV.

This clonotype has only a few counts. The V gene is TRBV10-3, the J gene TRBJ2-1, with 13 bases identical to TRBD2. The trim removed 0 bases at V and 2 bases at J, leaving 1 base unmatched. This CDR3 spans 17 amino acids. Germline loops: CDR1 ENHRY, CDR2 SYGVKD. CDR3 nucleotides: TGTGCCATCAGTGAGTCCGGACTAGCGGGGGCCTACAATGAGCAGTTCTTC. Protein sequence: CAISESGLAGAYNEQFF.